These T cell receptor beta chains were read from a single sample in a study of blood T cell repertoires in COVID-19. Data came from immunoSEQ multiplex PCR; TCRdb stores just in-frame clones and leaves some out. Counted here are roughly 290,000 clones, 86% occurring once; the ten biggest clones make up 2.1%. Source material: peripheral blood. The receptor source for this set is a woman younger than 45 who had recovered from COVID-19. The CDR3 runs from the conserved cysteine through the conserved F or W.

TRBJ2-1	TRBV11-2	CASSSPRWGVEFF
TRBJ2-3	TRBV3-1/TRBV3-2	CASSRDLAGGLTDTQYF
TRBJ1-2	TRBV4-1	CASSQQGARGYTF
TRBJ2-5	TRBV27	CASSLLSSGGGAQYF
TRBJ1-5	TRBV7-3	CASSLTGGEQPQHF
TRBJ2-1	TRBV7-9	CASKTSIGNEQFF
TRBJ1-6	TRBV3-1/TRBV3-2	CASSRTGQGYNSPLHF
TRBJ2-7	TRBV30	CAWSVSDGDEQYF
TRBJ1-1	TRBV3-1/TRBV3-2	CASSQPGSTEAFF
TRBJ1-1	TRBV19	CASNHDRANTEAFF
TRBJ1-4	TRBV27	CASSLEGRTEKLFF
TRBJ2-7	TRBV19	CASSIYGYEQYF
TRBJ2-5	TRBV19	CASRNSGGPQETQYF
TRBJ2-7	TRBV7-2	CASSEAGTAYEQYF
TRBJ2-7	TRBV11-2	CASSLVGQWSSYEQYF
TRBJ2-5	TRBV27	CASSLYGGGETQYF
TRBJ1-1	TRBV4-1	CASSPLQRDKNTEAFF
TRBJ1-3	TRBV7-2	CASSPTGGQRNTIYF
TRBJ1-2	TRBV5-1	CASSLADRGYGYTF
TRBJ2-3	TRBV3-1/TRBV3-2	CASSARGGFVYTQYF
TRBJ2-7	TRBV6-5	CASSYHGLSSYEQYF
TRBJ2-3	TRBV10-3	CAISRLAEDTQYF
TRBJ1-1	TRBV7-8	CASSPGTGQRLAEAFF
TRBJ1-1	TRBV6-5	CASSYSGTANTEAFF
TRBJ1-1	TRBV6-1	CASSVGKNRGRTEAFF
TRBJ2-3	TRBV6-6	CASSRRAGDGTDTQYF
TRBJ2-3	TRBV29-1	CSVHQGADTQYF
TRBJ2-7	TRBV14	CASSHLPAIQGIQGEQYF
TRBJ1-1	TRBV18	CASSPSGRTGTTEAFF
TRBJ1-2	TRBV3-1/TRBV3-2	CASSQLGGAGYGYTF
TRBJ1-1	TRBV18	CASSPFRGDTEAFF
TRBJ2-7	TRBV27	CASSLSLATAPYEQYF
TRBJ2-3	TRBV4-1	CASSQGDLAGGIRTDTQYF
TRBJ2-1	TRBV7-8	CASTGGNEQFF
TRBJ2-4	TRBV28	CASSWTGIKNIQYF
TRBJ2-7	TRBV29-1	CSVPHPEDREVSYEQYF
TRBJ2-1	TRBV5-1	CASSGGTSGWNEQFF
TRBJ2-1	TRBV5-1	CASSLGGSSDEQFF
TRBJ1-2	TRBV18	CASSPTGDYGYTF
TRBJ2-1	TRBV5-1	CASSEDRVQGEQFF
TRBJ1-1	TRBV27	CASRTGGHMNTEAFF
TRBJ2-5	TRBV24-1	CATSDYQGGDQYF
TRBJ2-1	TRBV2	CASSAQPGPEQFF
TRBJ2-3	TRBV2	CATSRGLGSDTQYF
TRBJ2-1	TRBV9	CASSVGGLAGGGEQFF
TRBJ2-1	TRBV9	CASSVAGAYGDEQFF